This TCR beta chain was sequenced during a study of cytomegalovirus exposure and HLA in healthy donors. The wider study: Clustering assigned about four fifths of the roughly 370 genotyped donors to the Caucasian-associated ancestry cluster. Study-wide points: Roughly uniform sequencing depth across donors was assumed, possibly incorrectly. Previously analyzed data showed that most TCR beta V segments were productive at a frequency of about 87% or about 30%.

The PCR was carried out with 60 Vbeta primers and 13 Jbeta primers. Produced via immunoSEQ multiplex PCR; TCRdb's table is partial and in-frame only. The table shows fewer than 200,000 clones, with around 80% occurring only once. The CDR3 has 14 amino acids. Trimming took 1 base from V and 2 from J, leaving 11 bases between them. CDR1 is SQVTM and CDR2 is ANQGSEA in the germline V gene. There are a few counts of this clone. Its antigen remains unknown. Specimen: PBMCs. V and J are TRBV29-1 and TRBJ2-5, with D perhaps TRBD1 (6 bases). The TCR sequence derives from a man in his forties in good health and CMV-seronegative. This chain's CDR3 is CSVEGGHVQETQYF. CDR3 in DNA: TGCAGCGTTGAAGGGGGACATGTACAAGAGACCCAGTACTTC.